This T cell receptor beta chain was sequenced during a study of OX40 agonist ivuxolimab in advanced cancers. The study in broad terms: Ivuxolimab, which targeted the costimulatory receptor OX40 (CD134), was an agonistic, fully human IgG2 monoclonal antibody. Intravenous ivuxolimab was administered to patients every 2 weeks at six dose levels: 0.01, 0.1, 0.3, 1.5, 3 and 10 mg/kg. Of the roughly 52 dose-escalation patients, hepatocellular carcinoma was present in about 20, melanoma in approximately 15, renal cell carcinoma in 9 and head and neck cancer in 9. A male proportion of roughly 80% and a mean age of about 60 years, ranging from roughly 20 to 80, were recorded for the dose-escalation cohort. Patients were allowed to have had prior anti-PD-1, anti-PD-L1 or anti-CTLA-4 therapy, and 30% to 40% of the dose-escalation patients had previously received checkpoint inhibitors. Partial responses were achieved by three dose-escalation patients, of whom one had hepatocellular carcinoma and two had cutaneous melanoma. Peripheral TCRbeta sequencing was intended to test whether TCR sequence diversity was altered and clonal T-cell expansion was caused by ivuxolimab. The paper covers the monotherapy dose-escalation part of the phase I ivuxolimab trial, which included N ≈ 57 patients. The paper as a whole reports these results and caveats: At doses from 0.1 to 3.0 mg/kg, clonal expansion was seen in both CD4+ and CD8+ blood T cells between baseline and week 6. In the 0.1-3.0 mg/kg groups, partial responders were among the patients with the lowest normalized peripheral clonal expansion, particularly in CD8+ T cells. Low levels of normalized T-cell clonal expansion were also shown by some nonresponding patients. After ivuxolimab, expanded clones were on average more numerous among CD8+ T cells than among CD4+ T cells. The antigen specificity of the peripheral T cells that underwent clonal expansion was not determined.

To sequence the TCRbeta CDR3 region, genomic DNA was isolated from the sorted cells. TCRbeta CDR3 regions were sequenced using the immunoSEQ Assay. The immuneACCESS repertoire file appears here via TCRdb, limited to in-frame rearrangements. These files lack a portion of the clones; in checked studies, under half of the deficit traces to unresolved V genes, and the cause of the others is not known. The sample contains over 15,000 clones, approximately 92% of them found a single time. The top ten hold over 25% of the sample. Concerning this clone: Its antigen has not been determined. The record has no base qualities; no much larger clone is one base away.

Patients with autoimmune disease history or receiving systemic immunosuppression were excluded from the trial. In every dose cohort, peripheral blood was drawn for TCR sequencing at baseline, cycle 4 day 1, and cycle 7 day 1. Samples came from an open-label, multicenter, first-in-human phase I dose-escalation trial of ivuxolimab. The trial enrolled adults with locally advanced or metastatic head and neck squamous cell, hepatocellular, melanoma or renal cell carcinoma. Before TCR sequencing, CD4+ T cells and CD8+ T cells were sorted from peripheral blood as separate populations. The CDR3 starts with the cysteine, ends with the phenylalanine, and has 14 residues. Of the read, only the CDR3 DNA is kept; its 42 bases are in frame from base 1. V and J lose 0 bases and 5 bases, and a span of 9 bases separates them. Sequences SGHTS (CDR1) and YDEGEE (CDR2) are obtained from the germline V gene.

The chain is encoded by TRBV5-8 joined to TRBJ1-5, with a weak D call of TRBD1 (5 bases match). The clonotype comes from an adult with an advanced solid tumor such as melanoma, head and neck, liver or kidney cancer. This specimen consisted of CD4+ or CD8+ T cells sorted from blood, obtained in a trial of the OX40 agonist ivuxolimab. The nucleotide sequence reads as follows: TGTGCCAGCAGCTTGGGTGACAGCTATCAGCCCCAGCATTTT. Its translation reads: CASSLGDSYQPQHF.